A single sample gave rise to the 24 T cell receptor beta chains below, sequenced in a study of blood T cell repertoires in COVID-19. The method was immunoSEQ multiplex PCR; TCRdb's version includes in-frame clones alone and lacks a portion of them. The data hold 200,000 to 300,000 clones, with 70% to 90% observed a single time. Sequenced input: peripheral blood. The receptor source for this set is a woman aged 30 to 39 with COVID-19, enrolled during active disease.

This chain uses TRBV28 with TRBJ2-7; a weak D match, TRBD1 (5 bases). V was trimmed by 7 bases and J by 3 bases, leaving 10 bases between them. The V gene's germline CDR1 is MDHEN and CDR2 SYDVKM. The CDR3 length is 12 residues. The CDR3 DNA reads TGTGCCAGCATGGGCAGGGTCTACGAGCAGTACGTC. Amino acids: CASMGRVYEQYV.

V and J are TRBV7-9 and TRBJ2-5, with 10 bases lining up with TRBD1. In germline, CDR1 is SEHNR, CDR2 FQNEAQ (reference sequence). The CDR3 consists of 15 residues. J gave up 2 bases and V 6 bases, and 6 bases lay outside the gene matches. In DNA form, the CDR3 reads TGTGCCAGCAGGGGGGACAGGGGCAATCAAGAGACCCAGTACTTC. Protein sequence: CASRGDRGNQETQYF.

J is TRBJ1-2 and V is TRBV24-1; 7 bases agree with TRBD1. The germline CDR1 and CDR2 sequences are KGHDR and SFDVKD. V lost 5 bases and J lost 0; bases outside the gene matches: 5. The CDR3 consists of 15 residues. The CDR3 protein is CATSGTGDPNYGYTF. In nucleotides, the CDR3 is TGTGCCACCAGTGGAACAGGGGACCCTAACTATGGCTACACCTTC.

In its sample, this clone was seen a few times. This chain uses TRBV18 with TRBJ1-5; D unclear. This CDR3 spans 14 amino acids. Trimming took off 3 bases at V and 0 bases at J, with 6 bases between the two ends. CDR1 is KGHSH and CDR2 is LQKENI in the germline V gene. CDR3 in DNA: TGTGCCAGCTCACCCTCAGGTAGCAATCAGCCCCAGCATTTT. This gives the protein CASSPSGSNQPQHF.

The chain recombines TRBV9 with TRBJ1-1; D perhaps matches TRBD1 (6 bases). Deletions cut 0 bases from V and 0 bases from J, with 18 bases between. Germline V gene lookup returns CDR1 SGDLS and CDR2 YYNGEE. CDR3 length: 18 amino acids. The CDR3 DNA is TGTGCCAGCAGCGTAGTAGGCAGAGGGGGGGCCTTGAACACTGAAGCTTTCTTT. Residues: CASSVVGRGGALNTEAFF. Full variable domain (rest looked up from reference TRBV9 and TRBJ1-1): DSGVTQTPKHLITATGQRVTLRCSPRSGDLSVYWYQQSLDQGLQFLIQYYNGEERAKGNILERFSAQQFPDLHSELNLSSLELGDSALYFCASSVVGRGGALNTEAFFGQGTRLTVV.

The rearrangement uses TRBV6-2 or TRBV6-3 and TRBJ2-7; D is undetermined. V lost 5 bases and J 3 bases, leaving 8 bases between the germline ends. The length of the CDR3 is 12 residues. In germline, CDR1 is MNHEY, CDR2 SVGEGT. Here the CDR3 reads CASSTAFYEQYV. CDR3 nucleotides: TGTGCCAGCAGTACAGCCTTCTACGAGCAGTACGTC.

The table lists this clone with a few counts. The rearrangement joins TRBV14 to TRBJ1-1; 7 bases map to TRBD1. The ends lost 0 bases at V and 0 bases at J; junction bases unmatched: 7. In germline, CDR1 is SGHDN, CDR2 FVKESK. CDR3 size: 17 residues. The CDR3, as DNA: TGTGCCAGCAGCCAAGATCATGGGACAGTCCTGAACACTGAAGCTTTCTTT. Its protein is CASSQDHGTVLNTEAFF. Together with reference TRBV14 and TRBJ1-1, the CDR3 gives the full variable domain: EAGVTQFPSHSVIEKGQTVTLRCDPISGHDNLYWYRRVMGKEIKFLLHFVKESKQDESGMPNNRFLAERTGGTYSTLKVQPAELEDSGVYFCASSQDHGTVLNTEAFFGQGTRLTVV.

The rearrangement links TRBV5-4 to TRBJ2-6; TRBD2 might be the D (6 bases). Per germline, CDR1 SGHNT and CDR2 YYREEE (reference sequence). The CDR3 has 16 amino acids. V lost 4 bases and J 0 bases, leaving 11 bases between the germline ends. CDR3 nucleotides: TGTGCCAGCAGCCCTGTGGGGGGCTCTGGGGCCAACGTCCTGACTTTC. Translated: CASSPVGGSGANVLTF.

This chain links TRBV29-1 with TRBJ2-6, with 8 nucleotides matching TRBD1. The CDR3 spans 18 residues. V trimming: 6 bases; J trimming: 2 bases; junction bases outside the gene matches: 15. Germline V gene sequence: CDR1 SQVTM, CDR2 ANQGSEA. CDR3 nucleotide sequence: TGCAGCGTCGCGGACAGGGACCTAGGATCCCCTGGGGCCAACGTCCTGACTTTC. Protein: CSVADRDLGSPGANVLTF. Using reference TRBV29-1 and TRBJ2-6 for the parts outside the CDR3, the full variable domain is SAVISQKPSRDICQRGTSLTIQCQVDSQVTMMFWYRQQPGQSLTLIATANQGSEATYESGFVIDKFPISRPNLTFSTLTVSNMSPEDSSIYLCSVADRDLGSPGANVLTFGAGSRLTVL.

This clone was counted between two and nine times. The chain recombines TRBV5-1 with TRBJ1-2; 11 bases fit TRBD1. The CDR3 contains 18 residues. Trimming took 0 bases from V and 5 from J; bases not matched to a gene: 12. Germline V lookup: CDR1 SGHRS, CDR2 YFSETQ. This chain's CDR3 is CASSLGPTGQGAGYGYTF. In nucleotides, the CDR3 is TGCGCCAGCAGCTTGGGACCTACTGGACAGGGGGCAGGGTATGGCTACACCTTC.

CDR3 in DNA: TGTGCCAGCAGCTTAGCACGGGAATCCTACAATGAGCAGTTCTTC. Its translation is CASSLARESYNEQFF. The chain links TRBV7-2 to TRBJ2-1; maybe TRBD2 (5 bases). CDR1 is SGHTA and CDR2 is FQGNSA in the germline V gene. V lost 0 bases and J lost 1, with 7 bases in between. This CDR3 contains 15 residues.

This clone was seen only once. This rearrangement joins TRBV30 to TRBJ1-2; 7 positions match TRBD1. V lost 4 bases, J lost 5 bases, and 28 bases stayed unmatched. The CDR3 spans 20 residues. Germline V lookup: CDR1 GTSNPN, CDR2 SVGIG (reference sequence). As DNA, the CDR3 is TGTGCCTGGAACTTCCCCCGTCGTCCCGGGACAGTGGATGGCGGGTATGGCTACACCTTC. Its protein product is CAWNFPRRPGTVDGGYGYTF.

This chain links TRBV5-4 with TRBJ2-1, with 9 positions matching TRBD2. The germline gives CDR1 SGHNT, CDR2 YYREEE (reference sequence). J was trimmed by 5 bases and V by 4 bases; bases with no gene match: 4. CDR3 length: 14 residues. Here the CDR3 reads CASSRGLANNEQFF. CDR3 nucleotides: TGTGCCAGCAGCCGGGGACTAGCTAACAATGAGCAGTTCTTC.

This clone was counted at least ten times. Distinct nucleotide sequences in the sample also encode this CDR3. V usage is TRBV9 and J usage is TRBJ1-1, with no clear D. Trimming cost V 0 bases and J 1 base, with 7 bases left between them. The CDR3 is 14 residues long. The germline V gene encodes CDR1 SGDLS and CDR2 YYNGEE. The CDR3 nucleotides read TGTGCCAGCAGCGTAGTAGGAGGGAACACTGAAGCTTTCTTT. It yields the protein CASSVVGGNTEAFF.

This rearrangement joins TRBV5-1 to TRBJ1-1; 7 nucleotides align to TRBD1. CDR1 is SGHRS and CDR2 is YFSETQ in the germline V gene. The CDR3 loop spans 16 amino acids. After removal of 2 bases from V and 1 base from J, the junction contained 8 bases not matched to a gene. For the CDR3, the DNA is TGCGCCAGCAGCTTTGGAACGGGACAGTCGAACACTGAAGCTTTCTTT. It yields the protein CASSFGTGQSNTEAFF.

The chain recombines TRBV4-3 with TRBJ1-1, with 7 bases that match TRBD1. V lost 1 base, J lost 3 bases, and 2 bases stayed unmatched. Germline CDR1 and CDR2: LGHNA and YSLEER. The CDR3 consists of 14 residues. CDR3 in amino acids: CASSQVQGDTEAFF. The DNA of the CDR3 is TGCGCCAGCAGCCAAGTTCAGGGGGACACTGAAGCTTTCTTT.

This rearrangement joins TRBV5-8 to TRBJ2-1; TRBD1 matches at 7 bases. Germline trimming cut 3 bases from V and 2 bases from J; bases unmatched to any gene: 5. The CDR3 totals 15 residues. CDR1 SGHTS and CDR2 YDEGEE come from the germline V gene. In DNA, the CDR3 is TGTGCCAGCAGCTCCGGACAGGCGACCTACAATGAGCAGTTCTTC. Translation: CASSSGQATYNEQFF.

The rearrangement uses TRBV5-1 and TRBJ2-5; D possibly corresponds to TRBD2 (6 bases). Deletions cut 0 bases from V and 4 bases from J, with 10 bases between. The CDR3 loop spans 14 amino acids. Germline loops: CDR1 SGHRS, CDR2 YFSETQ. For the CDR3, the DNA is TGCGCCAGCAGCTTGGGACTAGTCGGAGAGACCCAGTACTTC. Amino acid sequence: CASSLGLVGETQYF.

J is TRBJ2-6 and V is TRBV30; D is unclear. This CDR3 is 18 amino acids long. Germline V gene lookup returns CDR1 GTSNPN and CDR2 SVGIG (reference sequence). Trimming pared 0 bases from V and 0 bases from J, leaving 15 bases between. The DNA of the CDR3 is TGTGCCTGGAGTGTGAGCCTACCTAAGTTCTCTGGGGCCAACGTCCTGACTTTC. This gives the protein CAWSVSLPKFSGANVLTF.

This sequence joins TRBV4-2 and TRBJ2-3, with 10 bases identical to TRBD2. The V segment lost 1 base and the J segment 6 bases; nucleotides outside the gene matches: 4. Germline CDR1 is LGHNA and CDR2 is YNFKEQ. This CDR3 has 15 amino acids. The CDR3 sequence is CASSQGLAGGDTQYF. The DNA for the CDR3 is TGTGCCAGCAGCCAAGGGTTAGCGGGGGGTGATACGCAGTATTTT.

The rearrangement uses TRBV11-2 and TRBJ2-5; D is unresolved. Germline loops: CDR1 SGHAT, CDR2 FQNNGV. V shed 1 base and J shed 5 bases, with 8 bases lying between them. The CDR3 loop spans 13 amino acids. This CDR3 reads CASSLVVRETQYF. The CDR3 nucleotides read TGTGCCAGCAGCTTAGTAGTCCGTGAGACCCAGTACTTC.

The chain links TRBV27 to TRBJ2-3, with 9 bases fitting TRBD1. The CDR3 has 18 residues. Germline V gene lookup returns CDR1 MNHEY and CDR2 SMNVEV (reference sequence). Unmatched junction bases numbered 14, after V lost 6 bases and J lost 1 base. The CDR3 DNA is TGTGCCAGCAGCTCCCTGGGACAGGGTGTTTGGGGCACAGATACGCAGTATTTT. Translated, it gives CASSSLGQGVWGTDTQYF.

The CDR3 coding sequence is TGCAGCGTTGTCGGGGGATTCCCCTACAATGAGCAGTTCTTC. This gives the protein CSVVGGFPYNEQFF. The genes are TRBV29-1 and TRBJ2-1, with D maybe TRBD2 (6 bases). The germline CDR1 and CDR2 sequences are SQVTM and ANQGSEA. The V gene lost 4 bases and the J gene lost 2 bases, with 12 bases spanning the gap. CDR3 length: 14 amino acids.

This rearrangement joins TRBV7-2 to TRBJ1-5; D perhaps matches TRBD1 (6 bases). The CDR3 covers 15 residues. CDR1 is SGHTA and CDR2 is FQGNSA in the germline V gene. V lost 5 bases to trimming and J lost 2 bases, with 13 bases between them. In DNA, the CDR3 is TGTGCCAGCAGCGCCACAGGGAGGGGCAATCAGCCCCAGCATTTT. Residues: CASSATGRGNQPQHF.